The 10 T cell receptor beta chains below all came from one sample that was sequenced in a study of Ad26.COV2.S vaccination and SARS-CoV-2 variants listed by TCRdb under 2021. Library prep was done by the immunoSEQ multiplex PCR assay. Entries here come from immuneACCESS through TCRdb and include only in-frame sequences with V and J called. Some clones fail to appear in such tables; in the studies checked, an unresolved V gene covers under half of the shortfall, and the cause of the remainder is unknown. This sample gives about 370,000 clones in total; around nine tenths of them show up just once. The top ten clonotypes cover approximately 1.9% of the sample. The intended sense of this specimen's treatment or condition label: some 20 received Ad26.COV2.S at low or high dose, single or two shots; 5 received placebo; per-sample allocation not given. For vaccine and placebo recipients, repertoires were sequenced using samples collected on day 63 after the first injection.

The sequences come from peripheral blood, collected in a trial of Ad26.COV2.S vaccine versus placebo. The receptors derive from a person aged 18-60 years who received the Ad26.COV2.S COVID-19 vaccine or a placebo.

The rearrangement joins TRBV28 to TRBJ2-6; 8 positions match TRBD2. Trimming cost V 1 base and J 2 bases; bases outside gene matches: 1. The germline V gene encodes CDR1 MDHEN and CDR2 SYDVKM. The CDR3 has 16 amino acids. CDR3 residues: CASSLFGGAGANVLTF. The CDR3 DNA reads TGTGCCAGCAGTTTATTCGGGGGGGCTGGGGCCAACGTCCTGACTTTC.

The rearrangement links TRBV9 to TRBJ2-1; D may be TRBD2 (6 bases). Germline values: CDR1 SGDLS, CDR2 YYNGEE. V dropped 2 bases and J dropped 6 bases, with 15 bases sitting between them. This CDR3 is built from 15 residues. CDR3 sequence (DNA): TGTGCCAGCAGCGTGGGCGGGAACTCTTTCAATGAGCAGTTCTTC. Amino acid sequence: CASSVGGNSFNEQFF.

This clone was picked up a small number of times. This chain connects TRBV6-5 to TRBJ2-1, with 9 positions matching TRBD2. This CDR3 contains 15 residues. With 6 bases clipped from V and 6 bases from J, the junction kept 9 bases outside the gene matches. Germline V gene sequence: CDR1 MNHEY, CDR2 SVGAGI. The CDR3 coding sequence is TGTGCCAGCAGGAGACTAGCGGAGGGGGTCAATGAGCAGTTCTTC. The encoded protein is CASRRLAEGVNEQFF.

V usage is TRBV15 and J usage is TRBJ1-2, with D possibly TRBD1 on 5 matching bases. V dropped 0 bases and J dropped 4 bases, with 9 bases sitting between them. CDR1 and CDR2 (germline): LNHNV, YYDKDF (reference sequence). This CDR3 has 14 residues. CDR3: CATSRDQGSYGYTF. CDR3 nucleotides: TGTGCCACCAGCAGAGATCAGGGCAGCTATGGCTACACCTTC.

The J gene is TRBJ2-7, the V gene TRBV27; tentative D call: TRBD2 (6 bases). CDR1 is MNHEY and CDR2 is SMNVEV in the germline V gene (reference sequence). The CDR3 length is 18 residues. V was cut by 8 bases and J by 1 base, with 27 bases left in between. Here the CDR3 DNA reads TGTGCCAGCTGTGTAGATCGTGTTAAGCGGGCCCCTTCCTACGAGCAGTACTTC. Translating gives CASCVDRVKRAPSYEQYF.

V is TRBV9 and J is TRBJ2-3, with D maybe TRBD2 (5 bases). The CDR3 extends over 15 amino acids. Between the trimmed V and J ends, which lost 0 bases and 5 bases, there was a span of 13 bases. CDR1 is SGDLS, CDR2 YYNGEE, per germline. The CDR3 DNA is TGTGCCAGCAGCGTAGTGGAGGTTGGCGTAGATACGCAGTATTTT. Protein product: CASSVVEVGVDTQYF.

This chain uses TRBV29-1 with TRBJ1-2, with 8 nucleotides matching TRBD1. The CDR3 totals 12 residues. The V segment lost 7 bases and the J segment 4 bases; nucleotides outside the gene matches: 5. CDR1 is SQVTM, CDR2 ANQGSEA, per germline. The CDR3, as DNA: TGCAGCGAATCCGGGACAGGCTATGGCTACACCTTC. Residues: CSESGTGYGYTF. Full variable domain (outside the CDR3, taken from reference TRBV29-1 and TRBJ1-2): SAVISQKPSRDICQRGTSLTIQCQVDSQVTMMFWYRQQPGQSLTLIATANQGSEATYESGFVIDKFPISRPNLTFSTLTVSNMSPEDSSIYLCSESGTGYGYTFGSGTRLTVV.

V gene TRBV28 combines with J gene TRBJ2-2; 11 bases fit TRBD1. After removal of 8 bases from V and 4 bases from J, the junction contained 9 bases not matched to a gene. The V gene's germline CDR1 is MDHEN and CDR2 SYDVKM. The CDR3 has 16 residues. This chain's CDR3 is CASESSGQGATGELFF. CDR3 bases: TGTGCCAGCGAATCCTCTGGACAGGGGGCCACCGGGGAGCTGTTTTTT.

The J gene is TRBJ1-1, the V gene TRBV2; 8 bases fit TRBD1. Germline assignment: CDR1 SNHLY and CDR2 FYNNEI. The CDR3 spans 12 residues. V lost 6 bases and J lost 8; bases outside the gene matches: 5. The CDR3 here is CASRGQGREAFF. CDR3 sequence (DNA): TGTGCCAGCAGAGGACAGGGTAGAGAAGCTTTCTTT.

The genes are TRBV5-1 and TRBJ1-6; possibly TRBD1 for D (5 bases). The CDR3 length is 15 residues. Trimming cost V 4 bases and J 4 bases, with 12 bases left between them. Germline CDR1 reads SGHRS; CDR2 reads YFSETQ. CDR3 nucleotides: TGCGCCAGCAGCCTAGTAGGGGTTTATAATTCACCCCTCCACTTT. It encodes CASSLVGVYNSPLHF.